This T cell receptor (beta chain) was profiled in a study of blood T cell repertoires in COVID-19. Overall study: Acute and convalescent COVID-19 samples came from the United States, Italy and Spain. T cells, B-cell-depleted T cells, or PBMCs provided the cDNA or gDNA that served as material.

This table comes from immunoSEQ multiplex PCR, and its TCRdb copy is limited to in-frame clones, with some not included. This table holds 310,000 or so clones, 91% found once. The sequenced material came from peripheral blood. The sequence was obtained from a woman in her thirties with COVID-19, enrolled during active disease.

CDR3: CASNMWAFRGWVDVSNQPQHF. In nucleotides, the CDR3 is TGTGCCAGTAACATGTGGGCTTTCAGGGGATGGGTTGATGTTAGCAATCAGCCCCAGCATTTT. The chain carries TRBV19 and TRBJ1-5, with D possibly TRBD1 on 6 matching bases. Germline V gene data show CDR1 as LNHDA and CDR2 as SQIVND (reference sequence). V was cut by 7 bases and J by 0 bases, with 31 bases left in between. CDR3 size: 21 residues.